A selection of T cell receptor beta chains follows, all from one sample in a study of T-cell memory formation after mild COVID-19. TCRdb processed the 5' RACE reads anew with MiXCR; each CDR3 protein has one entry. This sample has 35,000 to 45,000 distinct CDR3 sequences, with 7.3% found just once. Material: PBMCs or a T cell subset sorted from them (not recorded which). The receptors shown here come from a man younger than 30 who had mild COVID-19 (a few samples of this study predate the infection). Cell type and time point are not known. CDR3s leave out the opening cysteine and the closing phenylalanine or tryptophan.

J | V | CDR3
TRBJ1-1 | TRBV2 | ASSRDLNTEAF
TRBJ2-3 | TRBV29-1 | SAAGRLNTDTQY
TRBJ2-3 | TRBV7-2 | ASSLRHPGQGAGADTQY
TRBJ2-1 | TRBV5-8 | ASSEGLAGGHGQF
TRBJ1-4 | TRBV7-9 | ASSIDGGKLF
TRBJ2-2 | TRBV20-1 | SASRGRAGVTGELF
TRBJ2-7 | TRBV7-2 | ASTRNSYSYEQY
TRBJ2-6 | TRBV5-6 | ASSWVISGANVLT
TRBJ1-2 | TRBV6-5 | ASRGTLTDPWGYT
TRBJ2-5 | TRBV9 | ASSAGPMETQY
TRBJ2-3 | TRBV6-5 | ASSSTSRSDTQY
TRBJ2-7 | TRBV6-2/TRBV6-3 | ASSYSPGGPPYEQY
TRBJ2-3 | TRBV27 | ASRWTSADTQY
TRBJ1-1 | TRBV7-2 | ASSLPGLNTEAF
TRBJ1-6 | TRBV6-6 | ASSQDRGINSPLH
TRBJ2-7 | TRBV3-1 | ASSLGVRHQY
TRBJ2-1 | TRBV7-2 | ASSLASGAYSYNEQF
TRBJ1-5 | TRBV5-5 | ASSLGGGNQPQH
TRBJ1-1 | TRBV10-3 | ATARQLNTEAF
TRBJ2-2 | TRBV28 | ASSLGVREAGELF
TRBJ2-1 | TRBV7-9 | ASSLASEEEQF
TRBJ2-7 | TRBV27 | ASGPLAGGSYEQY
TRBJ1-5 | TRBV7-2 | ASSYHRGRGQPQH
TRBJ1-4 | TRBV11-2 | ASSSSRGEEKLF
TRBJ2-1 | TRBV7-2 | ASSLEWDREQF
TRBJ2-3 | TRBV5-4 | ASAWASGTDTQY
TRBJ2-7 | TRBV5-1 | ASSLEAGGTYEQY
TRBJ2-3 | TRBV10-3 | AISDFRGDTQY
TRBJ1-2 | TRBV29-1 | SVLKLTGTSYGYT
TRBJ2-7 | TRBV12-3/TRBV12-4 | ASSLTGQQRQY
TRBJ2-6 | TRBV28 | ASNHRGLHSGANVLT
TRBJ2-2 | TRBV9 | ASSVSGSNTGELF